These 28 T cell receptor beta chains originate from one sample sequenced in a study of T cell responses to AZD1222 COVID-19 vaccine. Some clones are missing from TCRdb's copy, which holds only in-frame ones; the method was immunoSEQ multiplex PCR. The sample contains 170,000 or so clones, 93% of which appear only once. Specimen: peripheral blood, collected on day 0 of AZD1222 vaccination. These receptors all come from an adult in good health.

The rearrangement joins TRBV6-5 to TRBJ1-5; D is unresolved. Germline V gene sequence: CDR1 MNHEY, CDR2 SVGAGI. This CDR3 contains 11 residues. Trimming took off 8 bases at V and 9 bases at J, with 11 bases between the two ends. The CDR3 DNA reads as TGTGCCAGCTCGCAAGAGGGGCCCCAGCATTTT. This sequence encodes CASSQEGPQHF.

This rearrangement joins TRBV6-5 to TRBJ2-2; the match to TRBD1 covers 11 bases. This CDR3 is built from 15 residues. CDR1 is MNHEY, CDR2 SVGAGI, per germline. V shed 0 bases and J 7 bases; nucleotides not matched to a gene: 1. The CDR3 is CASSYSGTGGGELFF. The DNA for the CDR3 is TGTGCCAGCAGTTACTCCGGGACAGGGGGCGGGGAGCTGTTTTTT.

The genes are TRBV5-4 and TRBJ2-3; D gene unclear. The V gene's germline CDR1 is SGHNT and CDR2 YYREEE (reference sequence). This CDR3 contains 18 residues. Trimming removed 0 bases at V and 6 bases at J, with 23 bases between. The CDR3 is CASSLVIRVVGFQDTQYF. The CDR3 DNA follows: TGTGCCAGCAGCTTGGTAATAAGGGTGGTGGGGTTTCAGGATACGCAGTATTTT. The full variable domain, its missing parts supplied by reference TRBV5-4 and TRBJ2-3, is ETGVTQSPTHLIKTRGQQVTLRCSSQSGHNTVSWYQQALGQGPQFIFQYYREEENGRGNFPPRFSGLQFPNYSSELNVNALELDDSALYLCASSLVIRVVGFQDTQYFGPGTRLTVL.

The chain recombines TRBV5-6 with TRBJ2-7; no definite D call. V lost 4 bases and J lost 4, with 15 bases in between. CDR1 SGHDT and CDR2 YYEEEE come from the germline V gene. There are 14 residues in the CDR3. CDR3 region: CASSPVERPYEQYF. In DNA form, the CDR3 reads TGTGCCAGCAGCCCCGTTGAGAGACCATACGAGCAGTACTTC.

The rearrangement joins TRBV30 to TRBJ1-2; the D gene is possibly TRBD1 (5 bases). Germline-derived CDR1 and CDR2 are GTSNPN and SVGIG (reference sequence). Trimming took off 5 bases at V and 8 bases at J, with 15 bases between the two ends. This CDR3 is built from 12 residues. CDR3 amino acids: CAWVRYGGGYTF. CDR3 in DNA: TGTGCCTGGGTTCGGTACGGGGGAGGCTACACCTTC.

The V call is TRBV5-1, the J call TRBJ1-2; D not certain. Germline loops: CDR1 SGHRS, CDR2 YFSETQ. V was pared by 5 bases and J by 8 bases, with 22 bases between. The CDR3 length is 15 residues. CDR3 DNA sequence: TGCGCCAGCAGACCCAGGACGGACTTTCTCGAAGGCTACACCTTC. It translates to CASRPRTDFLEGYTF.

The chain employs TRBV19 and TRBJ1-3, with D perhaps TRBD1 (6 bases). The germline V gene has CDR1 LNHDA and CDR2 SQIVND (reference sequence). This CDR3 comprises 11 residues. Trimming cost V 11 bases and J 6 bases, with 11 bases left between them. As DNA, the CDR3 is TGTGCCGCATACAGGGAAAACACCATATATTTT. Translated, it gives CAAYRENTIYF.

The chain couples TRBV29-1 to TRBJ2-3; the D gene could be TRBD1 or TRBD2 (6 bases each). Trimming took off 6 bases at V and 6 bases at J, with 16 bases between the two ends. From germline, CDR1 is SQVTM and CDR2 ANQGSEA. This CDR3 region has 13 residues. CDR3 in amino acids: CSVAKGGRDTQYF. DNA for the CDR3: TGCAGCGTCGCAAAGGGGGGCCGGGATACGCAGTATTTT.

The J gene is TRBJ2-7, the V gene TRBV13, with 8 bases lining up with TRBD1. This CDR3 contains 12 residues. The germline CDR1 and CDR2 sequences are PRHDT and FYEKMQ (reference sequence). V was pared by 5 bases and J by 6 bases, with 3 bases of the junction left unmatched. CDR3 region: CASSADRAEQYF. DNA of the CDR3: TGTGCCAGCAGCGCGGACAGGGCCGAGCAGTACTTC.

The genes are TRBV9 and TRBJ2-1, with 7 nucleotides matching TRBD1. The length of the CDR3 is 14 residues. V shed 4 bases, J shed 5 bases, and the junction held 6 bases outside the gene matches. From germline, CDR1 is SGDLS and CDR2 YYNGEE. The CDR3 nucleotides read TGTGCCAGCAGCCCCGGGACAGACGACAATGAGCAGTTCTTC. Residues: CASSPGTDDNEQFF.

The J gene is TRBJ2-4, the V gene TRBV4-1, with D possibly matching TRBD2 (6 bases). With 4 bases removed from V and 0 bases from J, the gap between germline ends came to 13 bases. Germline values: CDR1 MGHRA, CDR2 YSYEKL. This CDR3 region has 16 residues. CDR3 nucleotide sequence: TGCGCCAGCAGCCGGACGGGGACTGGAGCCAAAAACATTCAGTACTTC. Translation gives CASSRTGTGAKNIQYF.

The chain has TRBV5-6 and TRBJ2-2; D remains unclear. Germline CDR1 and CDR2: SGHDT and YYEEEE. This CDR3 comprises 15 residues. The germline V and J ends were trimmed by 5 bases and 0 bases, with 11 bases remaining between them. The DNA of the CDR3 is TGTGCCAGCAGATCGCGTCTCACGAACACCGGGGAGCTGTTTTTT. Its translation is CASRSRLTNTGELFF. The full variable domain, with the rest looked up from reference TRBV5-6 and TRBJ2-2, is DAGVTQSPTHLIKTRGQQVTLRCSPKSGHDTVSWYQQALGQGPQFIFQYYEEEERQRGNFPDRFSGHQFPNYSSELNVNALLLGDSALYLCASRSRLTNTGELFFGEGSRLTVL.

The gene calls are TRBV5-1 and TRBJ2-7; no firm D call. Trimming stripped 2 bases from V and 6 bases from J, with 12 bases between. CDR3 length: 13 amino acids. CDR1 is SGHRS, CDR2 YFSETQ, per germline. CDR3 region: CASSFGRSGEQYF. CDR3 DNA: TGCGCCAGCAGCTTTGGCAGGAGTGGCGAGCAGTACTTC.

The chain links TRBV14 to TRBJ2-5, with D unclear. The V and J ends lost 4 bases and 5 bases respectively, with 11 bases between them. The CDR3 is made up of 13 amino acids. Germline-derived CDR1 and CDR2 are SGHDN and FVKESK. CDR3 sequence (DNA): TGTGCCAGCAGCCCCTCCCACGGGGAGACCCAGTACTTC. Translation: CASSPSHGETQYF.

For the CDR3, the DNA is TGTGCCAGCAGTTTGCGAAGCTCCTACGAGCAGTACTTC. Amino acids: CASSLRSSYEQYF. This chain connects TRBV12-3 or TRBV12-4 to TRBJ2-7; no clear D. This CDR3 contains 13 residues. With 3 bases removed from V and 0 bases from J, the gap between germline ends came to 6 bases.

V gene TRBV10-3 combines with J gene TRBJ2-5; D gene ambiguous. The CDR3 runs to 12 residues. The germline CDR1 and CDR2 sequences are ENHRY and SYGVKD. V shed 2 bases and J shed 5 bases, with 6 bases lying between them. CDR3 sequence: CAISEARETQYF. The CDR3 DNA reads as TGTGCCATCAGTGAGGCCCGGGAGACCCAGTACTTC.

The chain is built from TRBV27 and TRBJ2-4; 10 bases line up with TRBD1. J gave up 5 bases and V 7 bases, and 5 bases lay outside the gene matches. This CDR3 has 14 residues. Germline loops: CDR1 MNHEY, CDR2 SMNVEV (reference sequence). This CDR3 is CASTPTGGQNIQYF. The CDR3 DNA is TGTGCCAGCACCCCGACAGGGGGCCAAAACATTCAGTACTTC.

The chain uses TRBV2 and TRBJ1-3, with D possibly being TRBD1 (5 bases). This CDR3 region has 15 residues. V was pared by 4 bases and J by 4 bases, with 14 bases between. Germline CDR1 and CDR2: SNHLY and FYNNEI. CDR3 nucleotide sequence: TGTGCCAGCAGTGTTTCGGCAGGGACCGGAAACACCATATATTTT. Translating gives CASSVSAGTGNTIYF.

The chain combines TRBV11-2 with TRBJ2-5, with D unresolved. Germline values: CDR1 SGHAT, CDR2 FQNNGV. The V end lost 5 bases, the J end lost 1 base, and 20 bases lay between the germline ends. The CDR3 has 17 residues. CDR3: CASSTALGWRSQETQYF. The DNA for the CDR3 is TGTGCCAGCAGCACAGCCCTTGGTTGGCGGTCCCAAGAGACCCAGTACTTC.

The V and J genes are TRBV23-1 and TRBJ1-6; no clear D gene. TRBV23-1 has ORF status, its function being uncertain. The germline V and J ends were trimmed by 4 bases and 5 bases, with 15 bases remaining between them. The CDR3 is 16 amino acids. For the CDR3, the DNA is TGCGCCAGCAGTCCTCCTAACCGGGAGCATAATTCACCCCTCCACTTT. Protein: CASSPPNREHNSPLHF.

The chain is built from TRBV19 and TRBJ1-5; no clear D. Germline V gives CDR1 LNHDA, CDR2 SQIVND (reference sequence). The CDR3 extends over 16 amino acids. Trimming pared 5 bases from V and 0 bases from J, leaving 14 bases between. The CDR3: CASSEAGRDSNQPQHF. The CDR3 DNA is TGTGCCAGTAGTGAGGCCGGGCGAGATAGCAATCAGCCCCAGCATTTT.

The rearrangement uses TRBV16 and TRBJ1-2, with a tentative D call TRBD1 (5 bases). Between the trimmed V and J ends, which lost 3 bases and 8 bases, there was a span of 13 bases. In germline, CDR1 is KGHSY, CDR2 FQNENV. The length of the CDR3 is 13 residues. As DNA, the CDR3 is TGTGCCAGCAGCCAGGGAGAGAGGGGAGGCTACACCTTC. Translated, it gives CASSQGERGGYTF.

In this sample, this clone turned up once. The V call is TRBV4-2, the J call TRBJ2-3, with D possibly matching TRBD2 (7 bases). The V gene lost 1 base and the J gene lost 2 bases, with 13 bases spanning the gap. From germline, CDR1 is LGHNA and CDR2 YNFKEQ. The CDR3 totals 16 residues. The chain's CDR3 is CASSQVSAGATDTQYF. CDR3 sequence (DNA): TGTGCCAGCAGCCAAGTATCGGCGGGGGCCACAGATACGCAGTATTTT.

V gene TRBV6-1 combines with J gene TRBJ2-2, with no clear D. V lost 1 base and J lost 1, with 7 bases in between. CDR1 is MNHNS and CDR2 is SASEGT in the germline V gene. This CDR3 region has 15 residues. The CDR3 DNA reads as TGTGCCAGCAGTGAAGTAGGGCGGAACACCGGGGAGCTGTTTTTT. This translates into CASSEVGRNTGELFF.

The CDR3 region has the DNA TGTGCCACCAGTGATTCCCAGGGGGCTGGCTACACCTTC. Encoded protein: CATSDSQGAGYTF. V gene TRBV24-1 combines with J gene TRBJ1-2; 8 bases agree with TRBD1. The CDR3 runs 13 residues. Germline assignment: CDR1 KGHDR and CDR2 SFDVKD. V lost 2 bases to trimming and J lost 7 bases; unmatched junction nucleotides: 2.

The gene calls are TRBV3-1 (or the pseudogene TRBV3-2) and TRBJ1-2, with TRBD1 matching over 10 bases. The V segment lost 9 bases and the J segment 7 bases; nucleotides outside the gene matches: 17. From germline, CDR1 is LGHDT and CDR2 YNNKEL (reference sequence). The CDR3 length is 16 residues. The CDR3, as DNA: TGTGCCAGTTCCAGGGACAGGGGTCTCCTCACTCGTGGCTACACCTTC. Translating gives CASSRDRGLLTRGYTF.

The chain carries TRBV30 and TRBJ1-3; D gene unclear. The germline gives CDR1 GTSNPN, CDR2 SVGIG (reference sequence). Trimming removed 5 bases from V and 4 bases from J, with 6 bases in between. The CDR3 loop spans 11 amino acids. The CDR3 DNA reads TGTGCCTGGGGAGGGGGAAACACCATATATTTT. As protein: CAWGGGNTIYF.

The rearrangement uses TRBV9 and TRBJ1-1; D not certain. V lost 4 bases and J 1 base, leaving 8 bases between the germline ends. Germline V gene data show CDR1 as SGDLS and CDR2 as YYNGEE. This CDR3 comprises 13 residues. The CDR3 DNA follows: TGTGCCAGCAGCACCAACACGAACACTGAAGCTTTCTTT. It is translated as CASSTNTNTEAFF.